This T cell receptor beta chain came from a study of post-analysis software for immune sequencing data (dated by TCRdb to the mid-2010s). About the full investigation: Relapsing-remitting, secondary progressive and progressive-relapsing multiple sclerosis were recorded as disease courses, and subtype annotation was lacking for some patients. A subset of samples was prepared in parallel using single-end sample barcoding, then pooled and co-amplified after Illumina adapter ligation. The patient repertoires were compared against approximately eleven previously published healthy control repertoires obtained from donors aged about 6 to 28 years.

TCR beta repertoires were profiled from peripheral blood of roughly 13 young patients with multiple sclerosis to demonstrate the VDJtools post-analysis software. Multiple sclerosis patients were children and adolescents aged about 6 to 16 years. V drops 0 bases and J drops 3 bases, leaving 10 bases in between. Reading the germline V gene gives CDR1 SGHRS and CDR2 YFSETQ. The CDR3, cysteine through phenylalanine, is 16 amino acids long. Just the 48-base CDR3 DNA is kept, in frame starting at base 1. Regarding this clonotype: This clone's antigen is unknown. No base quality values were provided; no much bigger clone lies one nucleotide off.

To prepare the library, PCR was applied. This sample was sequenced with an Illumina HiSeq 2500. To reduce PCR and sequencing biases, unique molecular identifiers were built into the TCR beta cDNA libraries. Some 500,000 cDNA molecules were obtained for every 1 to 10 million input T cells, so each molecule roughly corresponded to one T cell. The same protocol used for the earlier healthy control dataset was applied to prepare and sequence the patient libraries. Samples belonging to the same batch were prepared together, multiplexed and sequenced on a shared HiSeq lane. In the authors' own workflow: MIGEC was used to process the raw barcoded reads, and molecular identifier groups with only a single read were discarded before consensus assembly and CDR3 extraction. Clonotype tables were post-analysed with VDJtools, and diversity was normalized by down-sampling all datasets to the smallest sample size. To correct batch-related cross-sample contamination, repertoire overlap clustering matched CDR3 amino acid sequences but not nucleotide sequences. Using fastp at Q25 and MiXCR, TCRdb reprocessed the public reads and kept productive beta chains. Merged by CDR3 protein, the rows form single entries marked with the most common genes and DNA. TCRdb, rather than the study authors, made the V and J calls. The sample table contains approximately 690,000 distinct CDR3 sequences; only one count was recorded for around 60% of them. The ten largest clones take up around 11% of the sample.

Study-level results and caveats: Significantly lower normalized Chao1 diversity was found in multiple sclerosis patients than in controls, suggesting substantial peripheral T-cell clonal expansion. Significantly higher frequencies in patients than in controls were found for roughly 5 TRBV segments, including TRBV5-6, TRBV5-1 and TRBV20-1. When samples were clustered directly using the F measure, samples prepared in the same batch co-clustered strongly, which prompted a batch-effect correction. The multiple sclerosis patient group was slightly younger than the control group.

What was sequenced was blood. Recombination connected TRBV5-1 to TRBJ2-6; possibly the D gene is TRBD1, per 6 matching bases. This clonotype was sampled from a girl aged 2-10 years with multiple sclerosis. CDR3 sequence: CASSLGGPDGANVLTF. The nucleotide sequence reads as follows: TGCGCCAGCAGCTTGGGGGGGCCCGATGGGGCCAACGTCCTGACTTTC.